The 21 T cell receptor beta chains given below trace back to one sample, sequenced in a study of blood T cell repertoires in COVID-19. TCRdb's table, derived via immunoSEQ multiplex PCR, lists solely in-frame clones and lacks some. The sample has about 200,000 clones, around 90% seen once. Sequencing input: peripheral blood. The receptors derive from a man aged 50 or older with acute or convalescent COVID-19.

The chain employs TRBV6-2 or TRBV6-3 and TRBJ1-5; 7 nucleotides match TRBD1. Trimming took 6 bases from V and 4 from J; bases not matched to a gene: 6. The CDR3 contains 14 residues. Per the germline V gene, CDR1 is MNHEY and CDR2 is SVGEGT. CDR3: CASSLTGLNQPQHF. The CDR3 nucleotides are TGTGCCAGCAGCCTGACAGGGTTGAATCAGCCCCAGCATTTT.

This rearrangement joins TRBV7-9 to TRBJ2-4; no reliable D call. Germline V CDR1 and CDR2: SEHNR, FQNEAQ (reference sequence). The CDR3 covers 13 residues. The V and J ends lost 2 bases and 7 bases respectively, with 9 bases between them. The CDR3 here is CASSLLGSNIQYF. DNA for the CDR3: TGTGCCAGCAGCTTACTCGGGTCGAACATTCAGTACTTC. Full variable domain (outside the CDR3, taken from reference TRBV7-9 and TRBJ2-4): DTGVSQNPRHKITKRGQNVTFRCDPISEHNRLYWYRQTLGQGPEFLTYFQNEAQLEKSRLLSDRFSAERPKGSFSTLEIQRTEQGDSAMYLCASSLLGSNIQYFGAGTRLSVL.

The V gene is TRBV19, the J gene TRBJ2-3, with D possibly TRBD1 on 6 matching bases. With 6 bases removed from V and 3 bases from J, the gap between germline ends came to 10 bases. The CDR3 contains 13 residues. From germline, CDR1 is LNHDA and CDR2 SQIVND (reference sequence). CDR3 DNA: TGTGCCAGTAGGCCGACAGGAACAGATACGCAGTATTTT. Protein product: CASRPTGTDTQYF. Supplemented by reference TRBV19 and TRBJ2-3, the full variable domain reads DGGITQSPKYLFRKEGQNVTLSCEQNLNHDAMYWYRQDPGQGLRLIYYSQIVNDFQKGDIAEGYSVSREKKESFPLTVTSAQKNPTAFYLCASRPTGTDTQYFGPGTRLTVL.

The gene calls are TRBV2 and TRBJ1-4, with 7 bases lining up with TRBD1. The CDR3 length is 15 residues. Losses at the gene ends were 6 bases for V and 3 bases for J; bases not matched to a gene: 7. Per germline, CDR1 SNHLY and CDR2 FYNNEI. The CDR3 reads CASSRRGPANEKLFF. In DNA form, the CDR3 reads TGTGCCAGCAGCCGAAGGGGGCCGGCTAATGAAAAACTGTTTTTT.

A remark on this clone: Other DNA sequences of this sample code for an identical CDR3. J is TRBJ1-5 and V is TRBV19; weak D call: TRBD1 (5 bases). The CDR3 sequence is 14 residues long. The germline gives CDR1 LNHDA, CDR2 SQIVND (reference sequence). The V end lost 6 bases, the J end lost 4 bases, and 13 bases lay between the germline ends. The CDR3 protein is CASRGQGGNQPQHF. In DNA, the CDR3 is TGTGCCAGTAGAGGGCAGGGAGGTAATCAGCCCCAGCATTTT.

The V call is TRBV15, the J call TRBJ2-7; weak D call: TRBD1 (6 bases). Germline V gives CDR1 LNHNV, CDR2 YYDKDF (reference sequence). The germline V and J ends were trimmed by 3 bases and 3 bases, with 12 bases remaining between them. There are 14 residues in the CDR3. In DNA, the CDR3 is TGTGCCACCAGCAGGGCACAGGGAAACTACGAGCAGTACTTC. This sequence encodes CATSRAQGNYEQYF.

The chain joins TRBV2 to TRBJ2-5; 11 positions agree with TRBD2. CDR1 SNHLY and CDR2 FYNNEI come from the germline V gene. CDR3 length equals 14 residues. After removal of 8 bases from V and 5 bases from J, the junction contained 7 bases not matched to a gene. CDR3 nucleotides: TGTGCCAGCGGGGGACTAGCGGCCAGTGAGACCCAGTACTTC. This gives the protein CASGGLAASETQYF. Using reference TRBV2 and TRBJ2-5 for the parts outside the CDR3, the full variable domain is EPEVTQTPSHQVTQMGQEVILRCVPISNHLYFYWYRQILGQKVEFLVSFYNNEISEKSEIFDDQFSVERPDGSNFTLKIRSTKLEDSAMYFCASGGLAASETQYFGPGTRLLVL.

The CDR3 spells CASSRDTNSPLHF. The CDR3 bases are TGTGCCAGCAGTAGGGACACCAATTCACCCCTCCACTTT. The chain has TRBV6-6 and TRBJ1-6; D is perhaps TRBD1 (6 bases). The CDR3 runs 13 residues. CDR1 is MNHNY, CDR2 SVGAGI, per germline (reference sequence). With 5 bases removed from V and 7 bases from J, the gap between germline ends came to 9 bases.

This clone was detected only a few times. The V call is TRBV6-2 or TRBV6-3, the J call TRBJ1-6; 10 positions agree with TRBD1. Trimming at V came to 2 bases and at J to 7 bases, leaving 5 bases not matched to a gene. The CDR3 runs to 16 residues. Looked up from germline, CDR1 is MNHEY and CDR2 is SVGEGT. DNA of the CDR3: TGTGCCAGCAGTTACAGTCCGGACAGGGGGAATTCACCCCTCCACTTT. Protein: CASSYSPDRGNSPLHF.

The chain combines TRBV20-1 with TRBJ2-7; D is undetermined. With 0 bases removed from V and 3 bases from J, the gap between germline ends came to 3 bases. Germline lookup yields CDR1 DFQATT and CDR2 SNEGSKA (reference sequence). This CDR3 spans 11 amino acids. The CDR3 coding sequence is TGCAGTGCTAGAGACAACTACGAGCAGTACGTC. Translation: CSARDNYEQYV.

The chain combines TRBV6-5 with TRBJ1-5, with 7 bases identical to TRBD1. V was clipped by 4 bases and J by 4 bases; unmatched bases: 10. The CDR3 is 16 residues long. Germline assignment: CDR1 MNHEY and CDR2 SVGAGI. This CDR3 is CASSSLPRQGNQPQHF. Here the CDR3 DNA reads TGTGCCAGCAGTTCCCTCCCTAGACAGGGAAATCAGCCCCAGCATTTT.

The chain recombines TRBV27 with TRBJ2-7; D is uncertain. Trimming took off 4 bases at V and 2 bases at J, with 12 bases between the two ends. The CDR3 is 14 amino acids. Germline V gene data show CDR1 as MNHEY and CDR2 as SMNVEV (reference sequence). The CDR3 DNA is TGTGCCAGCAGTTGGGCAGGCCCACCCTACGAGCAGTACTTC. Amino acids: CASSWAGPPYEQYF.

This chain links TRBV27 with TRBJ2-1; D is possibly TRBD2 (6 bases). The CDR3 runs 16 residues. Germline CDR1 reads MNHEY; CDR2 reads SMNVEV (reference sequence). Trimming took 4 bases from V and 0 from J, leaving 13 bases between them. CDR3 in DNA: TGTGCCAGCAGTTGGGTTTTCGGGAGCTCCTACAATGAGCAGTTCTTC. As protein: CASSWVFGSSYNEQFF.

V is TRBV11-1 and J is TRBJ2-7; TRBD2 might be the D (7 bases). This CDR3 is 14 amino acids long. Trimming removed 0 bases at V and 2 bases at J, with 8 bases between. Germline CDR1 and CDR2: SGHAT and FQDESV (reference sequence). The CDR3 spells CASSLAGGPYEQYV. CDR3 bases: TGTGCCAGCAGCTTAGCGGGGGGGCCCTACGAGCAGTACGTC.

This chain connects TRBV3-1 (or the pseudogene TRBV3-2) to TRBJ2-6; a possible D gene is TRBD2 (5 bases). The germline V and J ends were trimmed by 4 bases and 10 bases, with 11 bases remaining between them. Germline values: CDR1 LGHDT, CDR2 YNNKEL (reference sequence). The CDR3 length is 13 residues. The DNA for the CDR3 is TGTGCCAGCAGCCCACATGGAGGAAACGTCCTGACTTTC. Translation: CASSPHGGNVLTF.

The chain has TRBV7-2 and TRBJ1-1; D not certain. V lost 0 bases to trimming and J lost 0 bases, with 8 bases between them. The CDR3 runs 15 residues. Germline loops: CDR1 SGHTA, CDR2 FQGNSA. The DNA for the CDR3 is TGTGCCAGCAGCTTAGCGCGGGCGCTGAACACTGAAGCTTTCTTT. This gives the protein CASSLARALNTEAFF.

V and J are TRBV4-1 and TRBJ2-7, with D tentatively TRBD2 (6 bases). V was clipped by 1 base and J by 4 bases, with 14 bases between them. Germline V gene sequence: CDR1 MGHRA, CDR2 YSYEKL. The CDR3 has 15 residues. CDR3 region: CASSQGLDPSYEQYV. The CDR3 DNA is TGCGCCAGCAGCCAAGGACTAGACCCCTCGTACGAGCAGTACGTC.

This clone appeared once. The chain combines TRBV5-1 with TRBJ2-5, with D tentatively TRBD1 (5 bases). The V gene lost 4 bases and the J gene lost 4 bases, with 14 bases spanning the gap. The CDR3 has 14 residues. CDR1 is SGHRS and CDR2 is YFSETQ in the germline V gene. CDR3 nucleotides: TGCGCCAGCAGCACAGGCCAGTTGGGAGAGACCCAGTACTTC. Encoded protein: CASSTGQLGETQYF.

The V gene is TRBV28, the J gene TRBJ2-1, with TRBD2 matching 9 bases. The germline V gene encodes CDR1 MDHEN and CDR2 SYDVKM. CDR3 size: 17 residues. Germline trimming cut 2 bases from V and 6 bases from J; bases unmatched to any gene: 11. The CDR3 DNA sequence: TGTGCCAGCAGTTTACCCCAGGGAGCGGGAGGTAGCAATGAGCAGTTCTTC. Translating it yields CASSLPQGAGGSNEQFF.

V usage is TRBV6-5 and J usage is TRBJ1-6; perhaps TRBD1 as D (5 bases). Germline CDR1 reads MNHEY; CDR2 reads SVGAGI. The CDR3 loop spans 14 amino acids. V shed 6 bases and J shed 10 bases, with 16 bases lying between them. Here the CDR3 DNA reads TGTGCCAGCAGCCGACAGAAGACACGATCACCCCTCCACTTT. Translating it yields CASSRQKTRSPLHF.

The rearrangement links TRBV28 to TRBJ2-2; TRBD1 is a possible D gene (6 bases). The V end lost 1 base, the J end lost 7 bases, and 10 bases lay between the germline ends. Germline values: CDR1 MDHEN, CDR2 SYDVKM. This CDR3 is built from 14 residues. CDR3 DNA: TGTGCCAGCAGTTTATTCAGGGGCGACGGGGAGCTGTTTTTT. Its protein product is CASSLFRGDGELFF.